These 24 T cell receptor beta chains share one sample of origin, sequenced in a study of spatial heterogeneity in lung cancer (dated by TCRdb to between 2017 and 2020). Library construction relied on 5' RACE. The instrument given in TCRdb is NextSeq 500. The public reads were run again by TCRdb, first through fastp at Q25 and then through MiXCR, and only productive beta chains were kept. Rows matching on CDR3 protein sequence are summarized as one entry with the most common DNA and genes. For this sample there are more than 75,000 distinct CDR3 sequences; less than 20% appear just once. The ten largest clones capture just over 20% of the sample. What the time point label conveys for this sample: blood at routine non-recurrence follow-up after resection. The source material was PBMCs, sampled at follow-up. The receptors derive from a male donor with early-stage non-small cell lung cancer.

The gene calls are TRBV9 and TRBJ2-1; 8 nucleotides match TRBD2. The CDR3 is 14 amino acids. The J segment lost 6 bases and the V segment lost 7 bases, leaving 9 bases of the junction unmatched. From germline, CDR1 is SGDLS and CDR2 YYNGEE. The CDR3 nucleotides read TGTGCCAGCTCCAGGTCCGGGGGGGGCAATGAGCAGTTCTTC. As protein: CASSRSGGGNEQFF.

The chain carries TRBV2 and TRBJ2-1; TRBD1 matches 7 bases. CDR3 length: 13 residues. Unmatched junction bases numbered 10, after V lost 10 bases and J lost 7 bases. Per germline, CDR1 SNHLY and CDR2 FYNNEI. The CDR3 sequence: CATKAQQGNEQFF. Written as DNA, the CDR3 is TGTGCCACCAAAGCTCAACAGGGGAATGAGCAGTTCTTC.

This clonotype has only a few counts. The chain couples TRBV7-2 to TRBJ2-2; 8 bases are a match to TRBD1. CDR1 and CDR2 (germline): SGHTA, FQGNSA. The trim removed 3 bases at V and 4 bases at J, leaving 7 bases unmatched. The CDR3 has 16 amino acids. Here the CDR3 DNA reads TGTGCCAGCAGCTTTGGACAGGGCATTGTCACCGGGGAGCTGTTTTTT. Protein sequence: CASSFGQGIVTGELFF.

At least ten counts were recorded for this clonotype. J is TRBJ2-1 and V is TRBV4-1; D is unresolved. CDR3 length: 15 residues. Germline V gene sequence: CDR1 MGHRA, CDR2 YSYEKL. V was trimmed by 2 bases and J by 6 bases, leaving 14 bases between them. For the CDR3, the DNA is TGCGCCAGCAGCCAACTCGAAGGTAACATCAATGAGCAGTTCTTC. Its translation: CASSQLEGNINEQFF.

At least ten counts were recorded for this clonotype. V is TRBV11-2 and J is TRBJ1-1, with D perhaps TRBD1 (6 bases). The germline V gene has CDR1 SGHAT and CDR2 FQNNGV. The CDR3 contains 15 residues. V was pared by 5 bases and J by 0 bases, with 13 bases between. This CDR3 is CASSVTGSLNTEAFF. Written as DNA, the CDR3 is TGTGCCAGCAGCGTTACAGGGTCGTTGAACACTGAAGCTTTCTTT.

The chain uses TRBV18 and TRBJ1-4; unclear D gene. Trimming took off 0 bases at V and 5 bases at J, with 10 bases between the two ends. Looked up from germline, CDR1 is KGHSH and CDR2 is LQKENI. The CDR3 loop spans 15 amino acids. The chain's CDR3 is CASSPPSAQNEKLFF. CDR3 DNA: TGTGCCAGCTCACCACCGTCCGCCCAAAATGAAAAACTGTTTTTT.

This clonotype was observed at least ten times. The chain joins TRBV7-9 to TRBJ1-2, with 8 bases identical to TRBD1. V shed 5 bases, J shed 4 bases, and the junction held 12 bases outside the gene matches. Germline V gene data show CDR1 as SEHNR and CDR2 as FQNEAQ (reference sequence). The CDR3 has 16 amino acids. CDR3 DNA: TGTGCCAGCAGCAATCGACAGGGGAAGATAGCCTATGGCTACACCTTC. Encoded protein: CASSNRQGKIAYGYTF.

This clonotype was detected a few times. This chain uses TRBV20-1 with TRBJ1-3; 10 nucleotides match TRBD1. The CDR3 is 13 amino acids. The V gene's germline CDR1 is DFQATT and CDR2 SNEGSKA (reference sequence). Trimming at V came to 6 bases and at J to 4 bases, leaving 3 bases not matched to a gene. The CDR3 reads CSAAGQGGNTIYF. As DNA, the CDR3 is TGCAGTGCGGCGGGACAGGGGGGAAACACCATATATTTT.

This clonotype has just a few counts. This sequence joins TRBV20-1 and TRBJ2-5; TRBD1 might be the D (6 bases). The CDR3 covers 14 residues. Germline V gives CDR1 DFQATT, CDR2 SNEGSKA (reference sequence). V lost 3 bases, J lost 4 bases, and 15 bases lay in between. This CDR3 reads CSASLSRGGETQYF. CDR3 bases: TGCAGTGCTAGCTTGAGCAGGGGCGGAGAGACCCAGTACTTC.

V usage is TRBV4-1 and J usage is TRBJ1-4; D is ambiguous. The CDR3 covers 15 residues. V was shortened by 3 bases and J by 4 bases, with 12 bases between the two germline ends. The V gene's germline CDR1 is MGHRA and CDR2 YSYEKL. The CDR3 protein is CASSHDGRLNEKLFF. CDR3 sequence (DNA): TGCGCCAGCAGCCACGACGGACGGCTTAATGAAAAACTGTTTTTT.

The V and J genes are TRBV20-1 and TRBJ1-6; D remains ambiguous. Per the germline V gene, CDR1 is DFQATT and CDR2 is SNEGSKA (reference sequence). The CDR3 has 14 amino acids. Trimming removed 5 bases at V and 7 bases at J, with 15 bases between. The CDR3 DNA sequence: TGCAGTGCTCCCGCCGGCTCGAGGAATTCACCCCTCCACTTT. This gives the protein CSAPAGSRNSPLHF.

The sample holds many counts of this clonotype. This sequence joins TRBV18 and TRBJ1-1; possibly TRBD1 for D (6 bases). CDR1 is KGHSH and CDR2 is LQKENI in the germline V gene. The CDR3 spans 16 residues. The germline V and J ends were trimmed by 4 bases and 3 bases, with 18 bases remaining between them. The CDR3 DNA reads TGTGCCAGCTCACTGGGACATCGAAATAGGGACACTGAAGCTTTCTTT. Amino acids: CASSLGHRNRDTEAFF.

The chain joins TRBV6-2 or TRBV6-3 to TRBJ2-2; 7 bases align to TRBD1. With 4 bases clipped from V and 4 bases from J, the junction kept 3 bases outside the gene matches. CDR1 and CDR2 (germline): MNHEY, SVGEGT. This CDR3 region has 14 residues. CDR3 loop: CASSLQGSTGELFF. CDR3 coding DNA: TGTGCCAGCAGTTTACAGGGGAGCACCGGGGAGCTGTTTTTT.

There are a few counts of this clonotype. The J gene is TRBJ2-5, the V gene TRBV2, with D perhaps TRBD2 (6 bases). With 6 bases removed from V and 1 base from J, the gap between germline ends came to 12 bases. The length of the CDR3 is 14 residues. Germline V lookup: CDR1 SNHLY, CDR2 FYNNEI. The CDR3 DNA sequence: TGTGCCAGCAGGGCGAGGGACTTCCAAGAGACCCAGTACTTC. Its translation is CASRARDFQETQYF.

This clonotype was counted between two and nine times. V and J are TRBV2 and TRBJ2-3; D unclear. This CDR3 comprises 14 residues. In germline, CDR1 is SNHLY, CDR2 FYNNEI. Trimming took 5 bases from V and 1 from J, leaving 10 bases between them. This CDR3 reads CASSFSDGTDTQYF. For the CDR3, the DNA is TGTGCCAGCAGTTTCAGCGACGGCACAGATACGCAGTATTTT.

Details on this clonotype: At one end the junction does not follow the germline gene, possibly because of a read error. The chain couples TRBV5-1 to TRBJ2-1; 10 bases are a match to TRBD2. The CDR3 runs 17 residues. Germline CDR1 SGHRS, CDR2 YFSETQ. The CDR3 region is CASNLMNTSGNANEQFF. The CDR3 nucleotides read TGCGCCAGCAACTTGATGAACACTAGCGGGAATGCCAATGAGCAGTTCTTC.

The J gene is TRBJ1-2, the V gene TRBV2, with 7 bases identical to TRBD1. Germline V gene sequence: CDR1 SNHLY, CDR2 FYNNEI. Trimming took 2 bases from V and 2 from J; bases not matched to a gene: 2. This CDR3 contains 14 residues. The DNA of the CDR3 is TGTGCCAGCAGTGAAAGCAGGGGGAACTATGGCTACACCTTC. Translating it yields CASSESRGNYGYTF.

In DNA form, the CDR3 reads TGTGCCAGCTCACGCGGACAGGGTGTAGACGAGCAGTACTTC. It is translated as CASSRGQGVDEQYF. The rearrangement joins TRBV18 to TRBJ2-7; 8 bases are shared with TRBD1. The CDR3 covers 14 residues. The V gene end was trimmed by 4 bases and the J gene end by 5 bases; junction bases not matched to a gene: 7. CDR1 is KGHSH and CDR2 is LQKENI in the germline V gene.

Concerning this clonotype itself: This may be a read error, as it is one base from a much larger clone. V gene TRBV28 combines with J gene TRBJ2-7; D is ambiguous. From germline, CDR1 is MDHEN and CDR2 SYDVKM. The CDR3 contains 14 residues. The CDR3 DNA sequence: TGTGTCAGCAGCCCACCCGGAGTCCTCTACGAGCAGTACTTC. This codes for CVSSPPGVLYEQYF.

This clonotype was detected a few times. V gene TRBV19 combines with J gene TRBJ1-2, with 7 bases fitting TRBD1. V dropped 6 bases and J dropped 1; count of bases not matched to a gene: 8. Germline CDR1 LNHDA, CDR2 SQIVND (reference sequence). The CDR3 loop spans 15 amino acids. CDR3 protein: CASRRGTALNYGYTF. CDR3 DNA sequence: TGTGCCAGTAGGCGAGGGACAGCGCTTAACTATGGCTACACCTTC.

J is TRBJ2-1 and V is TRBV4-3, with TRBD1 matching 8 bases. Germline trimming cut 0 bases from V and 4 bases from J; bases unmatched to any gene: 5. CDR3 length equals 16 residues. CDR1 is LGHNA, CDR2 YSLEER, per germline. The CDR3 DNA is TGCGCCAGCAGCCAAGAGATTCAGGGGGCATACAATGAGCAGTTCTTC. Translating it yields CASSQEIQGAYNEQFF.

The rearrangement links TRBV2 to TRBJ1-4; D remains ambiguous. From germline, CDR1 is SNHLY and CDR2 FYNNEI. V was trimmed by 6 bases and J by 0 bases, leaving 11 bases between them. The CDR3 consists of 15 residues. CDR3 in DNA: TGTGCCAGCAGCGTAGGAAGGGCAACTAATGAAAAACTGTTTTTT. Translating gives CASSVGRATNEKLFF. The variable domain in full, with the rest retrieved from reference TRBV2 and TRBJ1-4, is EPEVTQTPSHQVTQMGQEVILRCVPISNHLYFYWYRQILGQKVEFLVSFYNNEISEKSEIFDDQFSVERPDGSNFTLKIRSTKLEDSAMYFCASSVGRATNEKLFFGSGTQLSVL.

This clonotype was picked up a small number of times. V gene TRBV5-5 combines with J gene TRBJ1-5, with D possibly matching TRBD1 (6 bases). There are 14 residues in the CDR3. Trimming pared 3 bases from V and 2 bases from J, leaving 9 bases between. Germline CDR1 reads SGHKS; CDR2 reads YYEKEE (reference sequence). The CDR3: CASSSGVGNQPQHF. The CDR3 coding sequence is TGTGCCAGCAGCTCAGGGGTTGGCAATCAGCCCCAGCATTTT.

This sequence joins TRBV9 and TRBJ2-3, with a tentative D call TRBD2 (5 bases). V was pared by 0 bases and J by 3 bases, with 14 bases between. Germline values: CDR1 SGDLS, CDR2 YYNGEE. The CDR3 consists of 16 residues. The CDR3 is CASSVGSSYLTDTQYF. As DNA, the CDR3 is TGTGCCAGCAGCGTAGGGTCTAGCTATTTGACAGATACGCAGTATTTT. Drawing the rest from reference TRBV9 and TRBJ2-3, the complete variable domain is DSGVTQTPKHLITATGQRVTLRCSPRSGDLSVYWYQQSLDQGLQFLIQYYNGEERAKGNILERFSAQQFPDLHSELNLSSLELGDSALYFCASSVGSSYLTDTQYFGPGTRLTVL.